One sample yielded the 9 T cell receptor beta chains listed below, sequenced in a study of blood T cell repertoires in COVID-19. Measured with immunoSEQ multiplex PCR; TCRdb has only the in-frame clones, and not every one. The data hold approximately 30,000 clones, with approximately 89% observed a single time. The source material was peripheral blood. These receptors originate from a human donor in a cohort sampled during active COVID-19.

The chain combines TRBV28 with TRBJ1-3; D unclear. The V end lost 5 bases, the J end lost 0 bases, and 11 bases lay between the germline ends. CDR3 size: 15 residues. CDR1 and CDR2 (germline): MDHEN, SYDVKM. This CDR3 reads CASSPTVISGNTIYF. The CDR3 region has the DNA TGTGCCAGCAGTCCAACAGTGATCTCTGGAAACACCATATATTTT.

The rearrangement joins TRBV10-3 to TRBJ1-3, with 8 bases identical to TRBD1. Germline V gene sequence: CDR1 ENHRY, CDR2 SYGVKD. The length of the CDR3 is 14 residues. The ends lost 6 bases at V and 3 bases at J; junction bases unmatched: 4. CDR3 sequence reads: CAISLTGVGNTIYF. The CDR3 coding sequence is TGTGCCATCAGCCTGACAGGGGTTGGAAACACCATATATTTT.

The rearrangement uses TRBV28 and TRBJ1-3; D remains ambiguous. The V gene's germline CDR1 is MDHEN and CDR2 SYDVKM. CDR3 length: 10 residues. V lost 10 bases and J 2 bases, leaving 3 bases between the germline ends. CDR3 region: CATAGNTIYF. The CDR3 region has the DNA TGTGCCACCGCTGGAAACACCATATATTTT. Full variable domain (rest looked up from reference TRBV28 and TRBJ1-3): DVKVTQSSRYLVKRTGEKVFLECVQDMDHENMFWYRQDPGLGLRLIYFSYDVKMKEKGDIPEGYSVSREKKERFSLILESASTNQTSMYLCATAGNTIYFGEGSWLTVV.

The chain combines TRBV28 with TRBJ2-1; TRBD2 agrees at 12 bases. This CDR3 comprises 18 residues. The V and J ends lost 1 base and 0 bases, in that order; junction bases with no gene match: 4. Per germline, CDR1 MDHEN and CDR2 SYDVKM. The CDR3 loop is CASSLSLAGGSSYNEQFF. The CDR3 DNA reads as TGTGCCAGCAGTTTATCTCTAGCGGGGGGGAGCTCCTACAATGAGCAGTTCTTC.

The rearrangement links TRBV5-8 to TRBJ2-7; 9 nucleotides agree with TRBD1. The ends lost 4 bases at V and 7 bases at J; junction bases unmatched: 9. This CDR3 has 14 amino acids. Germline CDR1 and CDR2: SGHTS and YDEGEE. CDR3 nucleotide sequence: TGTGCCAGCAGCACGGGACAGGGAGGAAGGGAGCAGTACTTC. Residues: CASSTGQGGREQYF.

This clone was counted between two and nine times. The chain joins TRBV28 to TRBJ1-5; 7 positions match TRBD1. V gave up 4 bases and J gave up 2 bases; unmatched junction bases: 8. The CDR3 has 16 residues. Germline CDR1 is MDHEN and CDR2 is SYDVKM. CDR3: CASSSRQGLGNQPQHF. The CDR3 nucleotides read TGTGCCAGCAGTTCAAGACAGGGTTTGGGCAATCAGCCCCAGCATTTT.

This chain joins TRBV11-2 and TRBJ2-7; 10 nucleotides line up with TRBD1. Germline V CDR1 and CDR2: SGHAT, FQNNGV. V was clipped by 6 bases and J by 1 base; unmatched bases: 6. This CDR3 region has 15 residues. Written as DNA, the CDR3 is TGTGCCAGCAGTTTGACAGGGGGCGCGTCCTACGAGCAGTACTTC. This codes for CASSLTGGASYEQYF.

This chain's CDR3 is CASSIVRRGTYSNQPQHF. CDR3 in DNA: TGTGCCAGTAGTATAGTAAGGAGGGGCACATATAGCAATCAGCCCCAGCATTTT. The chain combines TRBV19 with TRBJ1-5; perhaps TRBD1 as D (5 bases). Germline values: CDR1 LNHDA, CDR2 SQIVND (reference sequence). V lost 1 base to trimming and J lost 0 bases, with 16 bases between them. The CDR3 has 18 residues.

The chain employs TRBV18 and TRBJ1-1; D gene unclear. The CDR3 covers 13 residues. V was shortened by 6 bases and J by 3 bases, with 11 bases between the two germline ends. Germline CDR1 KGHSH, CDR2 LQKENI. CDR3 amino acids: CASSPDKYTEAFF. The CDR3 DNA reads TGTGCCAGCTCCCCAGACAAGTACACTGAAGCTTTCTTT.